The present entry profiles one TCR beta chain with its context. V lost 4 bases, J lost 4 bases, and 14 bases lay in between. Germline loops: CDR1 MDHEN, CDR2 SYDVKM. The CDR3 has 15 residues. The data stem from a study of blood T cell repertoires in COVID-19. Using immunoSEQ multiplex PCR, the repertoire was profiled, and TCRdb retains in-frame clones only, with some absent. Of a few hundred thousand clones listed, about 84% are singletons. This TCR was recovered from a man aged 25-40 years with acute COVID-19. What was sequenced was PBMCs or T cells enriched from blood (not recorded which). V and J are TRBV28 and TRBJ1-5; D might be TRBD1 (6 bases). CDR3 amino acids: CASSSPDRQNQPQHF. CDR3 nucleotide sequence: TGTGCCAGCAGTTCCCCGGACAGACAGAATCAGCCCCAGCATTTT. Variable domain in full (rest from reference TRBV28 and TRBJ1-5): DVKVTQSSRYLVKRTGEKVFLECVQDMDHENMFWYRQDPGLGLRLIYFSYDVKMKEKGDIPEGYSVSREKKERFSLILESASTNQTSMYLCASSSPDRQNQPQHFGDGTRLSIL.